The 22 T cell receptor beta chains in this list originate from one sample, sequenced in a study of shared clonotypes between healthy human individuals. The protocol was immunoSEQ multiplex PCR, while the TCRdb copy is restricted to in-frame clones and leaves out a portion. The sample holds some 2,500,000 clones; 90% to 95% are singletons and the top ten take approximately 0.35%. Sample: naive CD4+ T cells from PBMCs. Noted subset: CD45RA+ positively selected. These receptor sequences come from a man aged 18-30 years in good health. Some clones in this sample may be carry-over from other donors' samples.

About this clone itself: The junction shows a germline mismatch at one end, possibly a read error. The V and J genes are TRBV7-9 and TRBJ2-3; weak D call: TRBD2 (5 bases). The CDR3 totals 16 residues. Germline CDR1 SEHNR, CDR2 FQNEAQ (reference sequence). CDR3 nucleotide sequence: TGTGCCAGCAGAGAGGGCAGGACCACGCTCACAGCACAGATACATTTT. It codes for CASREGRTTLTAQIHF.

This chain links TRBV6-5 with TRBJ1-5; 7 bases fit TRBD1. Per the germline V gene, CDR1 is MNHEY and CDR2 is SVGAGI. The CDR3 contains 13 residues. Unmatched junction bases numbered 5, after V lost 6 bases and J lost 6 bases. The DNA of the CDR3 is TGTGCCAGCAGGGGAGGGGGCGGTCAGCCCCAGCATTTT. This translates into CASRGGGGQPQHF.

This clone appeared a single time. This sequence joins TRBV28 and TRBJ1-2; a possible D gene is TRBD1 (5 bases). Germline V gene data show CDR1 as MDHEN and CDR2 as SYDVKM. The CDR3 is made up of 14 amino acids. V shed 6 bases and J shed 4 bases, with 15 bases lying between them. The CDR3 protein is CASSPPGGTYGYTF. The CDR3 region has the DNA TGTGCCAGCAGCCCCCCGGGAGGGACCTATGGCTACACCTTC.

This chain links TRBV5-8 with TRBJ2-4; tentative D call: TRBD1 (6 bases). V was clipped by 6 bases and J by 7 bases, with 17 bases between them. The CDR3 is 14 residues long. CDR1 is SGHTS and CDR2 is YDEGEE in the germline V gene. DNA for the CDR3: TGTGCCAGCACCACAAACACAGGGTCGAACATTCAGTACTTC. Translated, it gives CASTTNTGSNIQYF.

The V and J genes are TRBV5-1 and TRBJ1-5; TRBD1 might be the D (5 bases). The length of the CDR3 is 15 residues. V was cut by 4 bases and J by 7 bases, with 18 bases left in between. Looked up from germline, CDR1 is SGHRS and CDR2 is YFSETQ. CDR3 sequence reads: CASSVGPGGRQPQHF. For the CDR3, the DNA is TGCGCCAGCAGCGTGGGACCGGGAGGGAGACAGCCCCAGCATTTT.

The rearrangement joins TRBV5-6 to TRBJ1-5, with TRBD1 matching over 8 bases. V shed 4 bases, J shed 3 bases, and the junction held 3 bases outside the gene matches. This CDR3 has 14 amino acids. Germline V gene sequence: CDR1 SGHDT, CDR2 YYEEEE. The CDR3 sequence is CASSMGQVNQPQHF. The CDR3 DNA sequence: TGTGCCAGCAGCATGGGACAGGTCAATCAGCCCCAGCATTTT.

This rearrangement joins TRBV5-1 to TRBJ2-3, with D maybe TRBD1 (5 bases). Germline CDR1 SGHRS, CDR2 YFSETQ. With 0 bases removed from V and 3 bases from J, the gap between germline ends came to 11 bases. This CDR3 has 15 amino acids. The CDR3 bases are TGCGCCAGCAGCTTGGTTGGCAGGGTTACAGATACGCAGTATTTT. As protein: CASSLVGRVTDTQYF.

J is TRBJ1-2 and V is TRBV4-3; the D is unclear. The germline CDR1 and CDR2 sequences are LGHNA and YSLEER. This CDR3 comprises 14 residues. V was clipped by 1 base and J by 1 base, with 7 bases between them. CDR3 in DNA: TGCGCCAGCAGCCAAGGGAACGGTAACTATGGCTACACCTTC. It encodes CASSQGNGNYGYTF.

The CDR3 loop is CASSQVGERGNSPLHF. The CDR3 nucleotides read TGTGCCAGCAGCCAAGTCGGGGAAAGAGGCAATTCACCCCTCCACTTT. The V call is TRBV6-6, the J call TRBJ1-6; D unclear. This CDR3 spans 16 amino acids. The V and J ends lost 6 bases and 7 bases respectively, with 19 bases between them. The germline gives CDR1 MNHNY, CDR2 SVGAGI (reference sequence).

This chain uses TRBV19 with TRBJ2-4; 7 bases are a match to TRBD2. Trimming removed 3 bases from V and 8 bases from J; junction bases left unmatched: 7. The CDR3 covers 14 residues. CDR1 and CDR2 from the germline V gene are LNHDA and SQIVND (reference sequence). DNA of the CDR3: TGTGCCAGTAGTATGAGGGGACTAAGGGACATTCAGTACTTC. Amino acids: CASSMRGLRDIQYF.

V usage is TRBV28 and J usage is TRBJ2-1, with D unclear. CDR1 is MDHEN and CDR2 is SYDVKM in the germline V gene. This CDR3 region has 14 residues. V was pared by 5 bases and J by 8 bases, with 16 bases between. CDR3 sequence reads: CASSIVTFPHEQFF. The CDR3 bases are TGTGCCAGCAGTATAGTGACTTTCCCCCATGAGCAGTTCTTC.

This sequence joins TRBV6-1 and TRBJ2-6; no clear D. CDR3 length: 13 amino acids. V lost 8 bases and J 4 bases, leaving 9 bases between the germline ends. Germline loops: CDR1 MNHNS, CDR2 SASEGT. For the CDR3, the DNA is TGTGCCAGCTCCTGGATCGGGGCCAACGTCCTGACTTTC. This gives the protein CASSWIGANVLTF.

V gene TRBV7-3 combines with J gene TRBJ2-5, with D maybe TRBD2 (5 bases). Trimming took 5 bases from V and 5 from J, leaving 18 bases between them. The CDR3 loop spans 15 amino acids. Germline V gene data show CDR1 as SGHTA and CDR2 as FQGTGA. This CDR3 is CASSPQPRAGETQYF. In DNA, the CDR3 is TGTGCCAGCAGCCCTCAGCCGCGGGCTGGGGAGACCCAGTACTTC.

This rearrangement joins TRBV29-1 to TRBJ2-1; weak D call: TRBD1 (6 bases). The length of the CDR3 is 12 residues. The germline V gene encodes CDR1 SQVTM and CDR2 ANQGSEA. The V end lost 2 bases, the J end lost 15 bases, and 17 bases lay between the germline ends. The chain's CDR3 is CSVEPGQSRRFF. CDR3 nucleotides: TGCAGCGTTGAACCCGGACAGTCGCGGCGGTTCTTC.

The chain is built from TRBV28 and TRBJ2-3; the match to TRBD2 covers 12 bases. The CDR3 loop spans 17 amino acids. CDR1 and CDR2 (germline): MDHEN, SYDVKM. J lost 4 bases, V lost 7 bases, and 12 bases had no gene match. CDR3 DNA: TGTGCCAGCAACGGGCTAGCGGGAGGGCCTACATCAGATACGCAGTATTTT. Translating gives CASNGLAGGPTSDTQYF.

The chain employs TRBV4-3 and TRBJ2-7; D is tentatively TRBD1 or TRBD2 (5 bases each). V was pared by 0 bases and J by 1 base, with 13 bases between. This CDR3 region has 16 residues. Germline loops: CDR1 LGHNA, CDR2 YSLEER. CDR3 sequence (DNA): TGCGCCAGCAGCCAAGAGCCCGGGGCAGGGTCCTACGAGCAGTACTTC. It translates to CASSQEPGAGSYEQYF.

This chain links TRBV5-1 with TRBJ2-2; 8 bases map to TRBD2. The length of the CDR3 is 16 residues. Unmatched junction bases numbered 10, after V lost 4 bases and J lost 5 bases. CDR1 is SGHRS and CDR2 is YFSETQ in the germline V gene. The DNA of the CDR3 is TGCGCCAGCAGCGGAAGACTAGCGACCGCGACCGGGGAGCTGTTTTTT. This codes for CASSGRLATATGELFF.

The table lists this clone with a few counts. The V gene is TRBV19, the J gene TRBJ1-1; no definite D call. Germline V gene data show CDR1 as LNHDA and CDR2 as SQIVND (reference sequence). The CDR3 is 15 amino acids. V shed 4 bases and J shed 2 bases, with 14 bases lying between them. CDR3 nucleotides: TGTGCCAGTAGTACTCAGAAGTTGGGAAACACTGAAGCTTTCTTT. This translates into CASSTQKLGNTEAFF.

J is TRBJ2-3 and V is TRBV7-3; TRBD1 aligns across 10 bases. The germline gives CDR1 SGHTA, CDR2 FQGTGA. The CDR3 is 15 residues long. Trimming cost V 5 bases and J 2 bases; bases outside gene matches: 4. Here the CDR3 reads CASSGGQGLTDTQYF. The CDR3 DNA follows: TGTGCCAGCAGCGGGGGACAGGGGCTCACAGATACGCAGTATTTT.

This clone was recorded only once. The gene calls are TRBV6-5 and TRBJ2-3; 9 nucleotides agree with TRBD1. Germline assignment: CDR1 MNHEY and CDR2 SVGAGI. The CDR3 contains 15 residues. J gave up 3 bases and V 6 bases, and 7 bases lay outside the gene matches. The CDR3 reads CASRLNRGPTDTQYF. CDR3 DNA: TGTGCCAGCAGATTAAACAGGGGGCCGACAGATACGCAGTATTTT.

The chain is built from TRBV29-1 and TRBJ2-7; D remains ambiguous. V was cut by 6 bases and J by 7 bases, with 16 bases left in between. Germline CDR1 is SQVTM and CDR2 is ANQGSEA. The CDR3 consists of 12 residues. CDR3 in DNA: TGCAGCGTCGGACCGTCGGCGTGGGAGCAGTACTTC. This gives the protein CSVGPSAWEQYF.

The chain has TRBV29-1 and TRBJ1-1; possibly TRBD1 for D (6 bases). Germline V gives CDR1 SQVTM, CDR2 ANQGSEA. The length of the CDR3 is 14 residues. The CDR3 sequence: CSATRERGDTEAFF. CDR3 sequence (DNA): TGCAGTGCCACGAGGGAAAGGGGGGACACTGAAGCTTTCTTT.